The 31 T cell receptor beta chains reported below all come from one sample, sequenced in a study of T cells in Graves' hyperthyroidism and ophthalmopathy (dated by TCRdb to about 2019). The protocol used for the library was multiplex PCR. Sequenced on an Illumina HiSeq 2000. Amplification of TCR beta CDR3 regions was carried out from RNA transcripts. The TCR CDR3 was subjected to a first round of RT-PCR using the HTBI primer set and the Qiagen OneStep RT-PCR kit. In TCRdb, the public reads were trimmed at Q25 with fastp and aligned with MiXCR, with productive beta chains retained. Entries that share a CDR3 protein sequence are merged under the most common genes and DNA. This sample is represented by roughly 260,000 distinct CDR3 sequences; roughly 15% of them were singletons. Jointly, the top ten make up about an eighth of the sample. Sequenced material: blood. The receptors were gathered from a woman between 40 and 50 years old with Graves' hyperthyroidism that later progressed to Graves' ophthalmopathy.

There are many counts of this clonotype. This chain links TRBV5-1 with TRBJ1-6; 7 nucleotides match TRBD1. This CDR3 is 16 amino acids long. Germline values: CDR1 SGHRS, CDR2 YFSETQ. The V segment lost 2 bases and the J segment 7 bases; nucleotides outside the gene matches: 9. The CDR3 bases are TGCGCCAGCAGCTTATCTCCCGGGACAGACAATTCACCCCTCCACTTT. Encoded protein: CASSLSPGTDNSPLHF. Full variable domain (missing parts from reference TRBV5-1 and TRBJ1-6): KAGVTQTPRYLIKTRGQQVTLSCSPISGHRSVSWYQQTPGQGLQFLFEYFSETQRNKGNFPGRFSGRQFSNSRSEMNVSTLELGDSALYLCASSLSPGTDNSPLHFGNGTRLTVT.

This clonotype was counted at least ten times. The chain is built from TRBV27 and TRBJ1-1, with D unresolved. With 6 bases removed from V and 2 bases from J, the gap between germline ends came to 19 bases. The CDR3 consists of 16 residues. Germline V gene lookup returns CDR1 MNHEY and CDR2 SMNVEV (reference sequence). CDR3 region: CASSFERVSTNTEAFF. CDR3 bases: TGTGCCAGCAGCTTTGAAAGGGTGTCTACAAACACTGAAGCTTTCTTT.

As regards this clonotype: This is likely a read error, given that the CDR3 carries no conserved phenylalanine or tryptophan at its end. The chain joins TRBV2 to TRBJ1-3, with D hard to call. CDR3 length: 17 residues. The V gene lost 7 bases and the J gene lost 0 bases, with 19 bases spanning the gap. In germline, CDR1 is SNHLY, CDR2 FYNNEI. This CDR3 is CASTGQKTPVSGNTIYL. Here the CDR3 DNA reads TGTGCCAGCACGGGTCAAAAGACACCCGTCTCTGGAAACACCATATATCTT.

This clonotype has a count of ten or more. The chain carries TRBV3-1 and TRBJ2-7; D gene uncertain. The germline V gene has CDR1 LGHDT and CDR2 YNNKEL (reference sequence). V was clipped by 3 bases and J by 3 bases, with 12 bases between them. The CDR3 totals 14 residues. The chain's CDR3 is CASSQTDPGYEQYF. DNA of the CDR3: TGTGCCAGCAGCCAGACGGATCCGGGCTACGAGCAGTACTTC.

This clonotype was recorded many times. J is TRBJ2-7 and V is TRBV12-3 or TRBV12-4; 7 nucleotides agree with TRBD2. Trimming cost V 6 bases and J 0 bases; bases outside gene matches: 5. The CDR3 length is 14 residues. The CDR3 region is CASSPLAGSYEQYF. CDR3 nucleotide sequence: TGTGCCAGCAGCCCCTTAGCGGGCTCCTACGAGCAGTACTTC.

There are many counts of this clonotype. The V call is TRBV28, the J call TRBJ2-3; D is perhaps TRBD1 (5 bases). The CDR3 extends over 15 amino acids. Looked up from germline, CDR1 is MDHEN and CDR2 is SYDVKM. Trimming took 11 bases from V and 2 from J, leaving 20 bases between them. The CDR3 loop reads CAWVMGRLLTDTQYF. The CDR3 nucleotides read TGTGCCTGGGTAATGGGGCGACTGCTCACAGATACGCAGTATTTT.

There are many counts of this clonotype. The chain is built from TRBV9 and TRBJ2-2; TRBD1 agrees at 9 bases. Germline V lookup: CDR1 SGDLS, CDR2 YYNGEE. This CDR3 region has 14 residues. The J segment lost 4 bases and the V segment lost 5 bases, leaving 3 bases of the junction unmatched. CDR3 residues: CASRQGASTGELFF. CDR3 nucleotide sequence: TGTGCCAGCAGACAGGGGGCGAGCACCGGGGAGCTGTTTTTT.

This clonotype was recorded a few times. The rearrangement links TRBV9 to TRBJ1-1; possible D gene TRBD1, 5 bases. The V end was cut by 2 bases, the J end by 1 base, with 15 bases between. Germline V gives CDR1 SGDLS, CDR2 YYNGEE. There are 16 residues in the CDR3. CDR3 protein: CASSVTGARGNTEAFF. The DNA for the CDR3 is TGTGCCAGCAGCGTTACCGGGGCCAGAGGGAACACTGAAGCTTTCTTT.

This clonotype was seen more than once but under ten times. The rearrangement joins TRBV19 to TRBJ2-3; D gene ambiguous. Germline V gene sequence: CDR1 LNHDA, CDR2 SQIVND (reference sequence). The length of the CDR3 is 14 residues. V gave up 3 bases and J gave up 4 bases, with 11 bases separating them. The CDR3 nucleotides are TGTGCCAGTAGTATTTTAGTTATGGCAGATACGCAGTATTTT. It yields the protein CASSILVMADTQYF.

Many counts were recorded for this clonotype. The chain uses TRBV10-3 and TRBJ2-3; no definite D call. V lost 7 bases to trimming and J lost 2 bases, with 13 bases between them. The germline gives CDR1 ENHRY, CDR2 SYGVKD. There are 14 residues in the CDR3. The CDR3 spells CAINSGFHTDTQYF. CDR3 coding DNA: TGTGCCATCAACTCCGGTTTTCACACAGATACGCAGTATTTT.

This chain connects TRBV6-5 to TRBJ2-1; 8 bases line up with TRBD1. This CDR3 is built from 16 residues. Germline values: CDR1 MNHEY, CDR2 SVGAGI. V was pared by 7 bases and J by 3 bases, with 11 bases of the junction left unmatched. DNA for the CDR3: TGTGCCAGCATTAAGGGCCGGACAGGGAACTACAATGAGCAGTTCTTC. Translation gives CASIKGRTGNYNEQFF.

This clonotype was recorded many times. V gene TRBV18 combines with J gene TRBJ1-6, with D perhaps TRBD1 (5 bases). The CDR3 consists of 15 residues. The V end was cut by 0 bases, the J end by 8 bases, with 11 bases between. Germline V CDR1 and CDR2: KGHSH, LQKENI. CDR3 nucleotide sequence: TGTGCCAGCTCACCACCGCCGCAGGGTCATTCACCCCTCCACTTT. Translated, it gives CASSPPPQGHSPLHF.

This clonotype came up a few times. A read error may produce the germline difference seen at one junction end. This chain links TRBV3-1 with TRBJ2-1; 9 bases map to TRBD2. CDR1 and CDR2 (germline): LGHDT, YNNKEL (reference sequence). The CDR3 totals 19 residues. The CDR3: CASSPRTVIAGESYNERFF. CDR3 bases: TGTGCCAGCAGCCCCCGGACAGTGATAGCGGGAGAGAGCTACAATGAGCGGTTCTTC.

A note on this clonotype: This may stem from a read error, because a much larger clone lies one nucleotide away. The gene calls are TRBV5-1 and TRBJ2-1; TRBD2 matches 15 bases. The CDR3 is 14 amino acids. Looked up from germline, CDR1 is SGHRS and CDR2 is YFSETQ. The CDR3, as DNA: TGCGCCAGCGGCGGGACTAGCGGGAGGAAAGAGCAGATCTTC. It specifies CASGGTSGRKEQIF.

A note on this clonotype: A much more abundant neighbour one base away suggests this may be a read error. The rearrangement joins TRBV2 to TRBJ1-5; maybe TRBD1 (5 bases). The V end lost 1 base, the J end lost 6 bases, and 13 bases lay between the germline ends. Germline CDR1 and CDR2: SNHLY and FYNNEI. The CDR3 consists of 15 residues. CDR3 amino acids: CASSEGIGAGQPQHF. CDR3 coding DNA: TGTGCCAGCAGTGAAGGTATAGGGGCCGGTCAGCCCCAGCATTTT.

This clonotype was observed many times. V is TRBV10-3 and J is TRBJ1-2; TRBD1 matches at 8 bases. Trimming at V came to 7 bases and at J to 7 bases, leaving 5 bases not matched to a gene. The CDR3 runs to 12 residues. Germline V gene sequence: CDR1 ENHRY, CDR2 SYGVKD. The CDR3 DNA sequence: TGTGCCATCAACCCAGGGGGCGCTGGCTACACCTTC. Protein sequence: CAINPGGAGYTF.

This clonotype was recorded a few times. This chain links TRBV27 with TRBJ2-5; perhaps TRBD2 as D (6 bases). Germline CDR1 and CDR2: MNHEY and SMNVEV (reference sequence). V gave up 6 bases and J gave up 7 bases, with 9 bases separating them. CDR3 size: 11 residues. The CDR3 nucleotides read TGTGCCAGCAGACGGAGGGGGACCCAGTACTTC. It specifies CASRRRGTQYF.

At least ten counts were recorded for this clonotype. This sequence joins TRBV27 and TRBJ2-7; D is possibly TRBD1 (6 bases). The CDR3 totals 16 residues. Looked up from germline, CDR1 is MNHEY and CDR2 is SMNVEV (reference sequence). Deletions cut 0 bases from V and 0 bases from J, with 12 bases between. The CDR3: CASSLSVNRVSYEQYF. For the CDR3, the DNA is TGTGCCAGCAGTTTATCAGTAAACAGGGTCTCCTACGAGCAGTACTTC.

This clonotype was counted ten times or more. This sequence joins TRBV19 and TRBJ1-6; D is possibly TRBD1 (5 bases). This CDR3 region has 17 residues. V was cut by 6 bases and J by 4 bases, with 19 bases left in between. Germline V CDR1 and CDR2: LNHDA, SQIVND (reference sequence). CDR3 region: CASSLATALGYNSPLHF. The CDR3 coding sequence is TGTGCCAGTAGCCTAGCGACAGCCTTGGGGTATAATTCACCCCTCCACTTT.

This clonotype came up many times. The chain combines TRBV12-3 or TRBV12-4 with TRBJ2-3; 8 bases are a match to TRBD2. V trimming: 1 base; J trimming: 7 bases; junction bases outside the gene matches: 10. The CDR3 has 16 amino acids. CDR3: CASSLGRAGGGNTQYF. The DNA of the CDR3 is TGTGCCAGCAGTTTAGGCAGGGCGGGAGGCGGAAATACGCAGTATTTT.

V and J are TRBV7-9 and TRBJ2-3; D is undetermined. V lost 5 bases, J lost 6 bases, and 9 bases lay in between. Germline V gene lookup returns CDR1 SEHNR and CDR2 FQNEAQ (reference sequence). The CDR3 sequence is 12 residues long. Here the CDR3 DNA reads TGTGCCAGCAGCCGGCGGTTGGATACGCAGTATTTT. Its translation: CASSRRLDTQYF.

Ten or more counts support this clonotype. The rearrangement uses TRBV5-1 and TRBJ1-1, with D maybe TRBD1 (6 bases). The V end was cut by 5 bases, the J end by 0 bases, with 8 bases between. Germline CDR1 reads SGHRS; CDR2 reads YFSETQ. This CDR3 spans 13 amino acids. This CDR3 is CASRGQMNTEAFF. CDR3 in DNA: TGCGCCAGCAGAGGACAGATGAACACTGAAGCTTTCTTT.

This clonotype was recorded a few times. The gene calls are TRBV9 and TRBJ2-7; D is ambiguous. The CDR3 runs to 14 residues. Trimming shortened V by 0 bases and J by 2 bases, and 9 bases separated the two germline ends. Germline V gives CDR1 SGDLS, CDR2 YYNGEE. The CDR3 protein is CASSVGQAAYEQYF. Here the CDR3 DNA reads TGTGCCAGCAGCGTAGGGCAGGCCGCCTACGAGCAGTACTTC.

CDR3 DNA sequence: TGTGCCAGCAGCGAAAAAGGGGGTCGAGGAGCTTTCTTT. It specifies CASSEKGGRGAFF. The chain links TRBV6-1 to TRBJ1-1; possible D gene TRBD1, 6 bases. The CDR3 spans 13 residues. Trimming removed 6 bases from V and 10 bases from J, with 18 bases in between. In germline, CDR1 is MNHNS, CDR2 SASEGT.

The table lists this clonotype with many counts. V is TRBV5-1 and J is TRBJ1-1; D possibly corresponds to TRBD1 (6 bases). CDR1 is SGHRS, CDR2 YFSETQ, per germline. The CDR3 is made up of 16 amino acids. V lost 4 bases and J 8 bases, leaving 24 bases between the germline ends. Written as DNA, the CDR3 is TGCGCCAGCAGCCCAACCCCTCGGGCAGGGGCATCGGAAGCTTTCTTT. Translation: CASSPTPRAGASEAFF.

This clonotype was seen ten or more times. CDR3 in DNA: TGCGCCAGTCGTCGATCCGGAATTCAAGAGACCCAGTACTTC. Translating it yields CASRRSGIQETQYF. The chain employs TRBV4-1 and TRBJ2-5; D is ambiguous. Between the trimmed V and J ends, which lost 9 bases and 2 bases, there was a span of 16 bases. The CDR3 contains 14 residues. CDR1 MGHRA and CDR2 YSYEKL come from the germline V gene.

This clonotype appeared many times. The chain links TRBV20-1 to TRBJ2-1, with TRBD2 matching 8 bases. The CDR3 length is 14 residues. Trimming cost V 6 bases and J 3 bases; bases outside gene matches: 7. The germline gives CDR1 DFQATT, CDR2 SNEGSKA (reference sequence). This CDR3 reads CSAPLAGLYNEQFF. The CDR3 DNA reads TGCAGTGCCCCGCTAGCGGGCCTCTACAATGAGCAGTTCTTC.

This clonotype was counted at least ten times. CDR3 sequence reads: CAISPGEETQYF. The CDR3 DNA follows: TGTGCCATCAGTCCGGGTGAGGAGACCCAGTACTTC. The genes are TRBV10-3 and TRBJ2-5; D is undetermined. The germline V and J ends were trimmed by 5 bases and 5 bases, with 9 bases remaining between them. The CDR3 consists of 12 residues. CDR1 and CDR2 (germline): ENHRY, SYGVKD.

The sample holds many counts of this clonotype. V usage is TRBV4-1 and J usage is TRBJ2-7; possibly TRBD1 or TRBD2 for D (5 bases each). The CDR3 has 14 amino acids. V gave up 0 bases and J gave up 3 bases, with 9 bases separating them. Per germline, CDR1 MGHRA and CDR2 YSYEKL. The DNA of the CDR3 is TGCGCCAGCAGCCAAGAGGGACGGATCTACGAGCAGTACTTC. Amino acids: CASSQEGRIYEQYF.

This clonotype was seen ten or more times. The rearrangement uses TRBV14 and TRBJ2-4; D possibly corresponds to TRBD2 (6 bases). The CDR3 is made up of 14 amino acids. V was cut by 1 base and J by 5 bases, with 9 bases left in between. The germline CDR1 and CDR2 sequences are SGHDN and FVKESK. Written as DNA, the CDR3 is TGTGCCAGCAGCCAAGCGGGAGCACAAAACATTCAGTACTTC. Translated, it gives CASSQAGAQNIQYF. Full variable domain (rest looked up from reference TRBV14 and TRBJ2-4): EAGVTQFPSHSVIEKGQTVTLRCDPISGHDNLYWYRRVMGKEIKFLLHFVKESKQDESGMPNNRFLAERTGGTYSTLKVQPAELEDSGVYFCASSQAGAQNIQYFGAGTRLSVL.

The V call is TRBV6-5, the J call TRBJ2-3; TRBD2 matches at 10 bases. This CDR3 has 18 amino acids. The J segment lost 4 bases and the V segment lost 2 bases, leaving 12 bases of the junction unmatched. CDR1 MNHEY and CDR2 SVGAGI come from the germline V gene. The CDR3 DNA reads as TGTGCCAGCAGTTACCCAGGGCTGAATAGCGGGGGGCCAGATACGCAGTATTTT. Its protein is CASSYPGLNSGGPDTQYF.